This TCR beta chain appears in the sequencing data of a study of PD-L1 blockade in urothelial cancer. Losses at the gene ends were 3 bases for V and 2 bases for J; bases not matched to a gene: 6. The CDR3 extends over 14 amino acids. CDR1 GTSNPN and CDR2 SVGIG come from the germline V gene (reference sequence). Time point reported: pretreatment peripheral blood. The protocol was immunoSEQ multiplex PCR, while the TCRdb copy is restricted to in-frame clones and leaves out a portion. This sample has fewer than 40,000 clones; roughly 92% occur once, and the top ten carry about 10%. This sequence joins TRBV30 and TRBJ1-1, with 7 bases that match TRBD1. The sample consisted of PBMCs, taken around atezolizumab (anti-PD-L1) treatment. This receptor was obtained from a woman aged 55 to 70 with urothelial cancer. The CDR3 reads CAWSSRGGNTEAFF. CDR3 bases: TGTGCCTGGAGCTCGAGAGGGGGCAACACTGAAGCTTTCTTT. Using reference TRBV30 and TRBJ1-1 for the parts outside the CDR3, the full variable domain is SQTIHQWPATLVQPVGSPLSLECTVEGTSNPNLYWYRQAAGRGLQLLFYSVGIGQISSEVPQNLSASRPQDRQFILSSKKLLLSDSGFYLCAWSSRGGNTEAFFGQGTRLTVV.